This T cell receptor beta chain came from a study of cytomegalovirus exposure and HLA in healthy donors. Study-level background: From about 180 million T cells, an earlier analysis saw approximately 110 million unique TCR beta sequences.

Whole-study results and caveats: A later analysis reported that several of the most significant clusters appeared to be linked to common viral pathogens, among them Epstein-Barr virus. Later genetic work tied a missense DCLRE1C variant to beta-chain V and J trimming.

About this clone: The antigen remains unidentified.

PCR involved 60 Vbeta and 13 Jbeta primers. Data came from immunoSEQ multiplex PCR; TCRdb stores just in-frame clones and leaves some out. The table shows some 150,000 clones, with 75% to 85% occurring only once. V was pared by 6 bases and J by 5 bases, with 19 bases between. CDR3 length: 15 amino acids. CDR1 is SNHLY, CDR2 FYNNEI, per germline. This rearrangement joins TRBV2 to TRBJ2-5; D possibly corresponds to TRBD1 (5 bases). Specimen: PBMCs. The clonotype originates from a woman in her forties or fifties in good health and CMV-seronegative. The CDR3 is CASREQASTGETQYF. The CDR3 coding sequence is TGTGCCAGCAGAGAACAGGCCTCTACTGGTGAGACCCAGTACTTC. Complete variable domain (other parts from reference TRBV2 and TRBJ2-5): EPEVTQTPSHQVTQMGQEVILRCVPISNHLYFYWYRQILGQKVEFLVSFYNNEISEKSEIFDDQFSVERPDGSNFTLKIRSTKLEDSAMYFCASREQASTGETQYFGPGTRLLVL.